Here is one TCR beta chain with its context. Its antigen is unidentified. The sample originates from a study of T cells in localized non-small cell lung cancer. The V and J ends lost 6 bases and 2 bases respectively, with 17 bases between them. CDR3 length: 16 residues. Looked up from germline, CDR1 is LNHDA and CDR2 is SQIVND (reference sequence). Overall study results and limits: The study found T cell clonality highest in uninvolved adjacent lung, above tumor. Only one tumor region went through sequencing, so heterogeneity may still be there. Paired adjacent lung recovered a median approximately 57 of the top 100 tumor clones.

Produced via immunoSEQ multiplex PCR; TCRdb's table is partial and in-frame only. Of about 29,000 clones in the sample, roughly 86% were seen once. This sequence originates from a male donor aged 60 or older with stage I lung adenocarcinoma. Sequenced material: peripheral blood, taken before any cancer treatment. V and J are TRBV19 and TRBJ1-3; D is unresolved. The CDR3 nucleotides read TGTGCCAGTAGCCCCACCTTTCTATTAACTGGAAACACCATATATTTT. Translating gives CASSPTFLLTGNTIYF.